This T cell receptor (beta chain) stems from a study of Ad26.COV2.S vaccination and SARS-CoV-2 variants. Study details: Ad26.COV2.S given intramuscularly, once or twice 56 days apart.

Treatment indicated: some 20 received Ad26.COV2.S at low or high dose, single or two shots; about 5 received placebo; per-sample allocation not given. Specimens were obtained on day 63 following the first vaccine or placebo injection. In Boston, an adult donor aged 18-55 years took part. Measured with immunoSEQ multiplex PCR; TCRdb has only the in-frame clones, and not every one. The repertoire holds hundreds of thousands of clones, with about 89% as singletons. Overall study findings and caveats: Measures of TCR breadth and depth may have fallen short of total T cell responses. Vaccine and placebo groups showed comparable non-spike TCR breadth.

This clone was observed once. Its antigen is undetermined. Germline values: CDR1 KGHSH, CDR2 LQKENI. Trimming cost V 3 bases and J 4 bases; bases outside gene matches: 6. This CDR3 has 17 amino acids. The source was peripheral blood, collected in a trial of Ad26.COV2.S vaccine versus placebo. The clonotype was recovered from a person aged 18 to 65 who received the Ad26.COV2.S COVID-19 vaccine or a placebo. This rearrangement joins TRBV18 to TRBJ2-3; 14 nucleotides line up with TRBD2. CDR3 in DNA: TGTGCCAGCTCACCCCCCGGGACTAGCGGGAGTTCAGATACGCAGTATTTT. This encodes CASSPPGTSGSSDTQYF.